These 28 T cell receptor beta chains came from one sample sequenced in a study of T cell repertoires in cytomegalovirus infection (dated by TCRdb to between 2018 and 2021). Which antigens these TCRs recognize remains unknown. The intended sense of this specimen's treatment or condition label: in vitro stimulation with specific CMV peptide epitopes to enrich CMV-specific T cells. The run used an Illumina HiSeq 1500. TCRdb handled the public reads itself, with Q25 trimming in fastp and clone calling in MiXCR, and kept productive beta chains. Entries are consolidated by CDR3 protein sequence, retaining the most common genes and DNA. Present in this sample are about a million distinct CDR3 sequences, roughly 31% of which were seen just once. The leading ten clones occupy more than 12% of the sample. The source material was cultured CD8+ T cells from PBMCs, sampled from culture after CMV antigen stimulation. Receptor source: a human donor in good health (CMV status not recorded). Some clones in this sample may be carry-over from other donors' samples.

The sample holds many counts of this clonotype. The chain is built from TRBV6-1 and TRBJ2-1; no clear D gene. CDR3 size: 18 residues. Looked up from germline, CDR1 is MNHNS and CDR2 is SASEGT. Trimming took 0 bases from V and 1 from J, leaving 16 bases between them. For the CDR3, the DNA is TGTGCCAGCAGTGAAGCGCTCGTGGGGTCTCTATCCTACAATGAGCAGTTCTTC. As protein: CASSEALVGSLSYNEQFF.

The genes are TRBV5-4 and TRBJ2-1; D is uncertain. Trimming left V 6 bases short and J 8 bases short, with 9 bases between. Germline loops: CDR1 SGHNT, CDR2 YYREEE (reference sequence). This CDR3 has 11 residues. CDR3 residues: CASTQSYEQFF. CDR3 in DNA: TGTGCCAGCACCCAAAGCTATGAGCAGTTCTTC.

J is TRBJ2-7 and V is TRBV4-3; TRBD1 matches at 10 bases. V lost 3 bases and J lost 0; bases outside the gene matches: 2. The CDR3 runs to 15 residues. Germline values: CDR1 LGHNA, CDR2 YSLEER. The CDR3 loop is CASSHWDRGSYEQYF. The DNA of the CDR3 is TGCGCCAGCAGCCACTGGGACAGGGGCTCCTACGAGCAGTACTTC.

This clonotype was counted a few times. The CDR3 DNA follows: TGTGCCAGCAGCCCTCGACAGGGACCCGCTGAGCAGTTCTTC. Protein: CASSPRQGPAEQFF. The chain employs TRBV7-9 and TRBJ2-1; 7 bases agree with TRBD1. This CDR3 contains 14 residues. Trimming removed 5 bases from V and 9 bases from J; junction bases left unmatched: 10. Germline CDR1 and CDR2: SEHNR and FQNEAQ (reference sequence).

The chain employs TRBV20-1 and TRBJ2-7; 9 bases map to TRBD1. From germline, CDR1 is DFQATT and CDR2 SNEGSKA (reference sequence). This CDR3 spans 14 amino acids. The ends lost 3 bases at V and 7 bases at J; junction bases unmatched: 10. Here the CDR3 reads CSARPGTGNQEQYF. CDR3 sequence (DNA): TGCAGTGCTAGGCCCGGGACAGGGAATCAAGAGCAGTACTTC.

This clonotype was seen repeatedly, ten times or more. The CDR3 DNA reads TGTGCCAGCAGCTTAGGGGAGGGCAATCAGCCCCAGCATTTT. Encoded protein: CASSLGEGNQPQHF. This chain joins TRBV7-9 and TRBJ1-5, with unresolved D. The CDR3 has 14 residues. V lost 1 base, J lost 2 bases, and 6 bases lay in between. Germline V lookup: CDR1 SEHNR, CDR2 FQNEAQ (reference sequence).

The chain recombines TRBV20-1 with TRBJ2-2; the D is unclear. Germline loops: CDR1 DFQATT, CDR2 SNEGSKA (reference sequence). Trimming removed 0 bases from V and 5 bases from J, with 19 bases in between. The CDR3 covers 17 residues. The CDR3 region is CSARDGLRMERTGELFF. DNA of the CDR3: TGCAGTGCTAGAGATGGGTTGAGGATGGAGAGAACCGGGGAGCTGTTTTTT.

This clonotype has only a few counts. The V and J genes are TRBV5-4 and TRBJ1-4; TRBD1 might be the D (5 bases). The CDR3 covers 15 residues. V was pared by 4 bases and J by 3 bases, with 13 bases between. The germline V gene encodes CDR1 SGHNT and CDR2 YYREEE (reference sequence). CDR3 coding DNA: TGTGCCAGCAGCCGCGGAGGGGAGCCTAATGAAAAACTGTTTTTT. As protein: CASSRGGEPNEKLFF.

Remarks on this clonotype: One junction end does not reproduce the germline sequence, and a read error may be involved. The chain links TRBV5-3 to TRBJ1-1; no reliable D call. TRBV5-3 is treated as an ORF (open reading frame) with a function not yet certain. The CDR3 length is 13 residues. The CDR3 reads CASSLYRVPEAFF. The CDR3 DNA follows: TGTGCCAGCAGCTTGTACCGCGTCCCTGAAGCTTTCTTT.

V and J are TRBV12-3 or TRBV12-4 and TRBJ1-4, with D tentatively TRBD1 (5 bases). V was clipped by 6 bases and J by 8 bases, with 22 bases between them. This CDR3 comprises 16 residues. CDR3 loop: CASRHRQGGWGEKLFF. DNA for the CDR3: TGTGCCAGCAGACATCGGCAGGGTGGCTGGGGAGAAAAACTGTTTTTT.

The chain recombines TRBV28 with TRBJ1-1, with TRBD1 identical over 12 bases. Germline CDR1 is MDHEN and CDR2 is SYDVKM. V dropped 7 bases and J dropped 4; count of bases not matched to a gene: 7. The CDR3 is made up of 15 amino acids. The CDR3 spells CASTGTGGWFTEAFF. The CDR3 nucleotides read TGTGCCAGCACCGGGACAGGGGGCTGGTTCACTGAAGCTTTCTTT.

This rearrangement joins TRBV6-6 to TRBJ2-5; 8 nucleotides agree with TRBD2. The germline CDR1 and CDR2 sequences are MNHNY and SVGAGI (reference sequence). This CDR3 comprises 18 residues. J gave up 0 bases and V 0 bases, and 9 bases lay outside the gene matches. The CDR3 nucleotides read TGTGCCAGCAGTTACTCGGCTCTCGCGGGGGGCAACCAAGAGACCCAGTACTTC. Its translation is CASSYSALAGGNQETQYF.

This clonotype was seen a handful of times. V usage is TRBV27 and J usage is TRBJ2-7; D not certain. The CDR3 spans 18 residues. Trimming removed 2 bases from V and 6 bases from J, with 26 bases in between. Germline V lookup: CDR1 MNHEY, CDR2 SMNVEV (reference sequence). The CDR3 bases are TGTGCCAGCAGTTTAGCTTTTGGCTATAAGGGTGCAGCTTTCGAGCAGTACTTC. Translation: CASSLAFGYKGAAFEQYF.

This clonotype was found a few times. J is TRBJ2-5 and V is TRBV5-5; TRBD2 matches at 12 bases. The trim removed 6 bases at V and 1 base at J, leaving 7 bases unmatched. The CDR3 totals 16 residues. Germline assignment: CDR1 SGHKS and CDR2 YYEKEE (reference sequence). The CDR3 DNA reads TGTGCCAGCACCACACTAGCGGGGGGCATCCAAGAGACCCAGTACTTC. Protein product: CASTTLAGGIQETQYF.

This clonotype was picked up many times. The rearrangement joins TRBV12-3 or TRBV12-4 to TRBJ2-1; the D call may be TRBD1 or TRBD2 (5 bases each). The CDR3 extends over 15 amino acids. The V and J ends lost 5 bases and 4 bases respectively, with 15 bases between them. CDR3 in amino acids: CASSTGTPLYNEQFF. The CDR3 DNA reads as TGTGCCAGCAGTACCGGGACCCCCCTATACAATGAGCAGTTCTTC.

As concerns this clonotype: Compared with germline, one end of the junction differs, possibly owing to a read error. This chain links TRBV7-6 with TRBJ2-5; a possible D gene is TRBD2 (5 bases). The germline CDR1 and CDR2 sequences are SGHVS and FNYEAQ. The CDR3 runs 14 residues. DNA for the CDR3: TGTGCTAGCAGCTTAACCGGGGAGTGGGAGACCCAGTACTTC. Residues: CASSLTGEWETQYF.

This rearrangement joins TRBV24-1 to TRBJ1-4; D ambiguous. Germline V gives CDR1 KGHDR, CDR2 SFDVKD. The CDR3 has 13 amino acids. V was pared by 4 bases and J by 5 bases, with 7 bases between. The CDR3 region has the DNA TGTGCCACCAGTGACACATCCAATGAAAAACTGTTTTTT. This encodes CATSDTSNEKLFF.

This clonotype was recorded a few times. This chain connects TRBV6-5 to TRBJ2-3; 8 bases align to TRBD2. CDR1 and CDR2 from the germline V gene are MNHEY and SVGAGI. With V trimmed by 10 bases and J by 2 bases, 5 bases remained unmatched. CDR3 length equals 13 residues. For the CDR3, the DNA is TGTGCCACCGGGGGGGCTCACACAGATACGCAGTATTTT. Protein product: CATGGAHTDTQYF.

The CDR3 is CATSDPEPGGNIQYF. DNA of the CDR3: TGTGCCACCAGTGATCCGGAACCGGGAGGCAACATTCAGTACTTC. The rearrangement links TRBV24-1 to TRBJ2-4; 7 positions match TRBD2. The CDR3 is made up of 15 amino acids. Germline CDR1 and CDR2: KGHDR and SFDVKD. V was pared by 3 bases and J by 7 bases, with 8 bases of the junction left unmatched.

In this sample, this clonotype turned up a few times. This chain connects TRBV28 to TRBJ1-2, with 9 bases lining up with TRBD1. CDR1 and CDR2 (germline): MDHEN, SYDVKM. The CDR3 has 16 amino acids. V shed 4 bases and J 4 bases; nucleotides not matched to a gene: 10. The CDR3: CASSSTGGAVIYGYTF. Written as DNA, the CDR3 is TGTGCCAGCAGTTCCACAGGGGGCGCCGTTATCTATGGCTACACCTTC.

The chain carries TRBV7-6 and TRBJ2-3; weak D call: TRBD2 (7 bases). V lost 2 bases to trimming and J lost 5 bases, with 11 bases between them. In germline, CDR1 is SGHVS, CDR2 FNYEAQ. This CDR3 has 14 residues. The CDR3: CASSLKGGRDTQYF. The CDR3 DNA reads as TGTGCCAGCAGCTTAAAGGGGGGGAGAGATACGCAGTATTTT. The entire variable domain, with the rest obtained from reference TRBV7-6 and TRBJ2-3, is as follows: GAGVSQSPRYKVTKRGQDVALRCDPISGHVSLYWYRQALGQGPEFLTYFNYEAQQDKSGLPNDRFSAERPEGSISTLTIQRTEQRDSAMYRCASSLKGGRDTQYFGPGTRLTVL.

This clonotype was seen a handful of times. Written as DNA, the CDR3 is TGTGCCAGCAGCTCCTTCCGGGACTTTAACAATGAGCAGTTCTTC. It is translated as CASSSFRDFNNEQFF. The V gene is TRBV7-9, the J gene TRBJ2-1; a possible D gene is TRBD2 (6 bases). V shed 4 bases and J shed 5 bases, with 15 bases lying between them. The length of the CDR3 is 15 residues. CDR1 SEHNR and CDR2 FQNEAQ come from the germline V gene (reference sequence).

Many counts were recorded for this clonotype. The gene calls are TRBV7-2 and TRBJ1-6; D is unclear. Trimming removed 4 bases from V and 4 bases from J, with 11 bases in between. The CDR3 length is 15 residues. CDR1 is SGHTA and CDR2 is FQGNSA in the germline V gene. CDR3: CASSSQTEYNSPLHF. The CDR3 DNA is TGTGCCAGCAGCTCTCAGACGGAATATAATTCACCCCTCCACTTT.

This clonotype was observed a handful of times. This CDR3 is CASSYGIFMTGANVLTF. For the CDR3, the DNA is TGTGCCAGCAGTTACGGCATTTTCATGACGGGGGCCAACGTCCTGACTTTC. The chain links TRBV6-5 to TRBJ2-6; D gene uncertain. This CDR3 spans 17 amino acids. V was shortened by 2 bases and J by 4 bases, with 15 bases between the two germline ends. The germline V gene encodes CDR1 MNHEY and CDR2 SVGAGI.

The chain has TRBV7-9 and TRBJ1-2; no definite D call. Trimming shortened V by 8 bases and J by 7 bases, and 8 bases separated the two germline ends. CDR3 length: 10 amino acids. Germline CDR1 SEHNR, CDR2 FQNEAQ (reference sequence). The CDR3 coding sequence is TGTGCCAGCGACTGGGGTGGCTACACCTTC. It yields the protein CASDWGGYTF.

The table lists this clonotype with a few counts. The rearrangement uses TRBV27 and TRBJ2-3; TRBD2 matches at 16 bases. The CDR3 runs 19 residues. Germline lookup yields CDR1 MNHEY and CDR2 SMNVEV (reference sequence). After removal of 5 bases from V and 2 bases from J, the junction contained 10 bases not matched to a gene. In DNA, the CDR3 is TGTGCCAGCAGTACAACCGGGACTAGCGGGGGGGATTTCACAGATACGCAGTATTTT. Protein sequence: CASSTTGTSGGDFTDTQYF.

This clonotype was recorded many times. V is TRBV7-9 and J is TRBJ2-1; D is unclear. V was trimmed by 2 bases and J by 7 bases, leaving 12 bases between them. Germline CDR1 and CDR2: SEHNR and FQNEAQ (reference sequence). This CDR3 has 14 amino acids. The CDR3 is CASSLTSMANEQFF. The CDR3 coding sequence is TGTGCCAGCAGCTTAACTTCTATGGCGAATGAGCAGTTCTTC.

The chain has TRBV19 and TRBJ1-1; tentatively, D is TRBD1 (5 bases). Per the germline V gene, CDR1 is LNHDA and CDR2 is SQIVND (reference sequence). Trimming shortened V by 10 bases and J by 5 bases, and 17 bases separated the two germline ends. The CDR3 runs 13 residues. The CDR3 region is CANPQGRWTEAFF. As DNA, the CDR3 is TGTGCCAATCCCCAGGGACGGTGGACTGAAGCTTTCTTT. Together with reference TRBV19 and TRBJ1-1, the CDR3 gives the full variable domain: DGGITQSPKYLFRKEGQNVTLSCEQNLNHDAMYWYRQDPGQGLRLIYYSQIVNDFQKGDIAEGYSVSREKKESFPLTVTSAQKNPTAFYLCANPQGRWTEAFFGQGTRLTVV.